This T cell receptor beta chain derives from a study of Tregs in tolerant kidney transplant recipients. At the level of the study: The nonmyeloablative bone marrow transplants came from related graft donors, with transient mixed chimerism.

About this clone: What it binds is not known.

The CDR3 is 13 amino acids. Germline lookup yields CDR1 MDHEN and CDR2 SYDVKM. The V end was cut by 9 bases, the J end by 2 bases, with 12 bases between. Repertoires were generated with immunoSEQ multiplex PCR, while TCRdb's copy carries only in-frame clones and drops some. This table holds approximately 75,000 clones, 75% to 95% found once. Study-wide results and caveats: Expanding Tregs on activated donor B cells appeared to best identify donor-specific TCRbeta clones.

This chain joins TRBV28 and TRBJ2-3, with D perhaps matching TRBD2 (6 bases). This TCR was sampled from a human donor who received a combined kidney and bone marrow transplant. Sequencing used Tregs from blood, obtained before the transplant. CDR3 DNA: TGTGCCAGTTCACGGGGGAACACAGATACGCAGTATTTT. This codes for CASSRGNTDTQYF. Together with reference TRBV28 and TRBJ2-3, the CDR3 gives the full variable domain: DVKVTQSSRYLVKRTGEKVFLECVQDMDHENMFWYRQDPGLGLRLIYFSYDVKMKEKGDIPEGYSVSREKKERFSLILESASTNQTSMYLCASSRGNTDTQYFGPGTRLTVL.